This note documents a single TCR beta chain sequence. What it binds is not known. The data originate from a study of cytomegalovirus exposure and HLA in healthy donors. Study results and caveats: The TCR clusters that emerged in the first cohort tended, a later analysis found, to co-occur in the approximately 110 validation repertoires.

Libraries were prepared by immunoSEQ multiplex PCR; TCRdb keeps only in-frame clonotypes and omits some of them. The table has 200,000 to 300,000 clones, around 88% seen once; the top ten hold less than 1.5%. The donors were in the approximately 130-subject validation cohort, distinct from the roughly 720-subject first cohort. The CDR3 loop spans 17 amino acids. Trimming stripped 1 base from V and 2 bases from J, with 17 bases between. Germline loops: CDR1 SGHRS, CDR2 YFSETQ. The chain links TRBV5-1 to TRBJ2-3; weak D call: TRBD2 (6 bases). The receptor was derived from a woman in her thirties in good health and CMV-seropositive. Sample: PBMCs. The CDR3 coding sequence is TGCGCCAGCAGCTTGTCCATGCGGGAAGCCCTCACAGATACGCAGTATTTT. Amino acid sequence: CASSLSMREALTDTQYF. The whole variable domain, remainder taken from reference TRBV5-1 and TRBJ2-3, is KAGVTQTPRYLIKTRGQQVTLSCSPISGHRSVSWYQQTPGQGLQFLFEYFSETQRNKGNFPGRFSGRQFSNSRSEMNVSTLELGDSALYLCASSLSMREALTDTQYFGPGTRLTVL.